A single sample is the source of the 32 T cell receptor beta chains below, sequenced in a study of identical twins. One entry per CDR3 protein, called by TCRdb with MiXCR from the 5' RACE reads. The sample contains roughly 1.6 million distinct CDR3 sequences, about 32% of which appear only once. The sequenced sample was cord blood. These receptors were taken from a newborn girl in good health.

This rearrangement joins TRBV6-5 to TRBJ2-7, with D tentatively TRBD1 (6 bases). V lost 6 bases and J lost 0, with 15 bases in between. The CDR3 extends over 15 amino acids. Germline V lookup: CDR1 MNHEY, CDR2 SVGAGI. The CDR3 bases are TGTGCCAGCAGCCAGCCCCGGGACAACTCCTACGAGCAGTACTTC. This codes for CASSQPRDNSYEQYF.

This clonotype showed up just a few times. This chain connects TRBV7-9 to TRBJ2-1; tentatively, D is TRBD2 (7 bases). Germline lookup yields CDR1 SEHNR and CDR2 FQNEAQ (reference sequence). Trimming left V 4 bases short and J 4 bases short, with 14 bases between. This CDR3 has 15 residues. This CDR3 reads CASSSLRGPYNEQFF. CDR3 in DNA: TGTGCCAGCAGCTCCCTGCGGGGGCCTTACAATGAGCAGTTCTTC.

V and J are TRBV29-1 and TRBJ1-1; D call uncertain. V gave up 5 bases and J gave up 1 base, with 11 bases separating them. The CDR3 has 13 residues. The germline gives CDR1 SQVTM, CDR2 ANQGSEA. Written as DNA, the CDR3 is TGCAGCGTTAGTAACCGGGCGAACACTGAAGCTTTCTTT. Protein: CSVSNRANTEAFF.

CDR3 loop: CASSVASGRAGELFF. CDR3 DNA sequence: TGTGCCAGCAGCGTCGCTAGCGGGAGGGCCGGGGAGCTGTTTTTT. The genes are TRBV11-3 and TRBJ2-2; 12 nucleotides line up with TRBD2. J was trimmed by 6 bases and V by 5 bases; bases with no gene match: 4. CDR3 length: 15 residues. Germline assignment: CDR1 SGHNT and CDR2 YENEEA.

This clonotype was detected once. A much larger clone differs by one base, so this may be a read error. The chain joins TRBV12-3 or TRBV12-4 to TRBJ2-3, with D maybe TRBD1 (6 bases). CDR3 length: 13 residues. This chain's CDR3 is CANSLEGEDTQYF. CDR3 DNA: TGTGCCAACAGTTTAGAGGGGGAAGATACGCAGTATTTT.

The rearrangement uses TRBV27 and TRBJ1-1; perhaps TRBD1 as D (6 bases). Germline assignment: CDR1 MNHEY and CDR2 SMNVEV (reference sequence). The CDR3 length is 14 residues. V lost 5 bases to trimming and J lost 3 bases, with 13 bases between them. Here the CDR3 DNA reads TGTGCCAGCAGTCCACGGGGGGCGGACACTGAAGCTTTCTTT. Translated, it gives CASSPRGADTEAFF.

The CDR3 region is CASSLDSGDYNEQFF. In DNA form, the CDR3 reads TGTGCCAGCAGCTTAGACAGCGGGGACTACAATGAGCAGTTCTTC. This chain links TRBV7-2 with TRBJ2-1; 7 bases are shared with TRBD2. This CDR3 has 15 residues. The V and J ends lost 1 base and 3 bases, in that order; junction bases with no gene match: 3. CDR1 is SGHTA, CDR2 FQGNSA, per germline.

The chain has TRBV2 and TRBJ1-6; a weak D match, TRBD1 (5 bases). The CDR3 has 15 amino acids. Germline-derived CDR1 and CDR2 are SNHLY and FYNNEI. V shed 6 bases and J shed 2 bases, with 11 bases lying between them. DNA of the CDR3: TGTGCCAGCAGGAGAGAACAGGCCTATAATTCACCCCTCCACTTT. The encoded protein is CASRREQAYNSPLHF.

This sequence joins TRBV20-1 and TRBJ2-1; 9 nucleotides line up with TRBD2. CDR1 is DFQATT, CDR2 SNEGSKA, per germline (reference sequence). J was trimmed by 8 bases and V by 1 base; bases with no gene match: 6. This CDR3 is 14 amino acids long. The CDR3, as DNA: TGCAGTGCTAGAGGGCTAGCGGGACGCGATGAGCAGTTCTTC. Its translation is CSARGLAGRDEQFF.

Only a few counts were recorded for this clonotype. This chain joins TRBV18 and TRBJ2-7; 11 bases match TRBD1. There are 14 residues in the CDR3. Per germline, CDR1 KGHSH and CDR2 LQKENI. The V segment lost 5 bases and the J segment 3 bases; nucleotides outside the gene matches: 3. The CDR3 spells CASSADRGLYEQYF. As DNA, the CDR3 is TGTGCCAGCTCAGCGGACAGGGGGCTCTACGAGCAGTACTTC.

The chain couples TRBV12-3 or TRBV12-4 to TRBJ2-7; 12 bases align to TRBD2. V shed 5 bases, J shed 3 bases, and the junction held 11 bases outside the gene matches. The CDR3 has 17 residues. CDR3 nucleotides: TGTGCCAGCAGTCTGAGACTAGCGGGGGCTCCCGGCTACGAGCAGTACTTC. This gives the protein CASSLRLAGAPGYEQYF.

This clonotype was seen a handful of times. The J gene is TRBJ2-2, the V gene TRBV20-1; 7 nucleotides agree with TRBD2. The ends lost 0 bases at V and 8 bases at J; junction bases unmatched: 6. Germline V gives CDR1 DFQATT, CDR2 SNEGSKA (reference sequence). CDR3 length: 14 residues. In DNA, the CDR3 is TGCAGTGCTAGAGATCGAGGGAGGGGAGGGGAGCTGTTTTTT. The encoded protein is CSARDRGRGGELFF.

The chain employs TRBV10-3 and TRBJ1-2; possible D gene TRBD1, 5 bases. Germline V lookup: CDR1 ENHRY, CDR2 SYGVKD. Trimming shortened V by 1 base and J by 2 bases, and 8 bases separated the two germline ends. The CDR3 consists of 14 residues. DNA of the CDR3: TGTGCCATCAGTGAGTTGACAGACAACTATGGCTACACCTTC. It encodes CAISELTDNYGYTF.

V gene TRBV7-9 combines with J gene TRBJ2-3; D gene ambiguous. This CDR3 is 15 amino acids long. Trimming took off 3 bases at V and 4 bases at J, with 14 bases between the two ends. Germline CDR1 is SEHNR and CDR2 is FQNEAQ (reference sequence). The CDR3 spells CASSFGLGFADTQYF. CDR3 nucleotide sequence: TGTGCCAGCAGCTTTGGGCTGGGGTTCGCAGATACGCAGTATTTT.

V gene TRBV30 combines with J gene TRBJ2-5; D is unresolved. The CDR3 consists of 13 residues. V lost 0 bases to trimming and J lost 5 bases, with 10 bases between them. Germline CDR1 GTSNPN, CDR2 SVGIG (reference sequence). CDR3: CAWSVYSEETQYF. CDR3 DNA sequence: TGTGCCTGGAGTGTTTACTCAGAGGAGACCCAGTACTTC.

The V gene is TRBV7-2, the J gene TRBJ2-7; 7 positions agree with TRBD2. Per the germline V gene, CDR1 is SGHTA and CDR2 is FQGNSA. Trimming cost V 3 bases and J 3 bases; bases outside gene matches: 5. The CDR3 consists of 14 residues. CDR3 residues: CASSLEGGLYEQYF. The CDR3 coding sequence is TGTGCCAGCAGCTTGGAGGGAGGGCTCTACGAGCAGTACTTC.

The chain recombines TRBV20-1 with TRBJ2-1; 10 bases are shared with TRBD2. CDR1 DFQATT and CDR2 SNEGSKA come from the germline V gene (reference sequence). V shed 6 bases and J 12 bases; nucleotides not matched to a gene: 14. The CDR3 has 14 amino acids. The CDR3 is CSAMKRGGYDGQFF. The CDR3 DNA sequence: TGCAGTGCCATGAAGCGGGGGGGCTACGATGGGCAGTTCTTC.

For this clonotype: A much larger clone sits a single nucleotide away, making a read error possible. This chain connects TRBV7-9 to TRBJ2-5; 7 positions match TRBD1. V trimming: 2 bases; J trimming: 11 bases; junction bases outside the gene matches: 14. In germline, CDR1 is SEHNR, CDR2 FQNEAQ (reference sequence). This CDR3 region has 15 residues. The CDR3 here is CASSLPNRGTYGQYF. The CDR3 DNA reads TGTGCCAGCAGCTTACCTAACAGGGGAACCTACGGGCAGTACTTC.

For the CDR3, the DNA is TGTGCCAGCAGCAGAAGACAGGGAGGGTACGGACTGAACACTGAAGCTTTCTTT. This encodes CASSRRQGGYGLNTEAFF. The chain links TRBV7-9 to TRBJ1-1, with 7 positions matching TRBD1. The CDR3 totals 18 residues. Germline V gives CDR1 SEHNR, CDR2 FQNEAQ (reference sequence). V trimming: 5 bases; J trimming: 0 bases; junction bases outside the gene matches: 15.

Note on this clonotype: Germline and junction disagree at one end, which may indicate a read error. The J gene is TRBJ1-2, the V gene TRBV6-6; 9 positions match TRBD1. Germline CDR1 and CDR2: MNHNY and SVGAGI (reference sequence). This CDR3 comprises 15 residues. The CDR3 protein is CASGYDRGDPYGYTF. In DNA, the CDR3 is TGTGCCAGCGGTTACGACAGGGGGGACCCCTATGGCTACACCTTC.

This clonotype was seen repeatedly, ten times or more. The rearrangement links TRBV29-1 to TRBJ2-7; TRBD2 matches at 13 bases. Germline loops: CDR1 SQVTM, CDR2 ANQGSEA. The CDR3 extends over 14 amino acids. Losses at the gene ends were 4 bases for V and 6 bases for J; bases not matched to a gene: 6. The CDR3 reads CSVASGLAGPEQYF. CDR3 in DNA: TGCAGCGTTGCATCGGGACTAGCGGGACCCGAGCAGTACTTC.

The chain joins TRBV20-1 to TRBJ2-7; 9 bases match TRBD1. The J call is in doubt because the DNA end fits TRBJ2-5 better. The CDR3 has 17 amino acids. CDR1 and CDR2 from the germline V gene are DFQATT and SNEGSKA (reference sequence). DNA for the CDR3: TGCAGTGCTGGCTACAGGGGGCCGGTAGCGGGCAGGGAGACCCAGTACTTC. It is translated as CSAGYRGPVAGRETQYF.

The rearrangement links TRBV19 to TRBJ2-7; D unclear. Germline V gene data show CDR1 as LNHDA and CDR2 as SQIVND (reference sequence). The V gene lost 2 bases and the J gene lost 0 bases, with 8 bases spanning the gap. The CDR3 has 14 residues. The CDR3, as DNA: TGTGCCAGTAGTATAACGGACGGCTCCTACGAGCAGTACTTC. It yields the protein CASSITDGSYEQYF.

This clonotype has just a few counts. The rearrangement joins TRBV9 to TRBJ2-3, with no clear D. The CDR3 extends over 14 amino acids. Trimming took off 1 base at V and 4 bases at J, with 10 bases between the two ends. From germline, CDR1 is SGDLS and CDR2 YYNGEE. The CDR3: CASSVRTLPDTQYF. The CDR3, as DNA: TGTGCCAGCAGCGTACGGACCCTGCCAGATACGCAGTATTTT.

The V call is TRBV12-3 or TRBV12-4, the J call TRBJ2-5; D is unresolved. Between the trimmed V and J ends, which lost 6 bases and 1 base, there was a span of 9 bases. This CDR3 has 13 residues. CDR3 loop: CASRLGFQETQYF. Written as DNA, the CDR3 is TGTGCCAGCAGGCTAGGGTTCCAAGAGACCCAGTACTTC.

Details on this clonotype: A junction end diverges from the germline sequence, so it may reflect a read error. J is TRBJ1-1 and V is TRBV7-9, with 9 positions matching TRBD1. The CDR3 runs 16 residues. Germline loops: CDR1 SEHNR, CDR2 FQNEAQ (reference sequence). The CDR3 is CSSSLRPGQGNTEAFF. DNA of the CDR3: TGTTCCAGCAGCTTGCGACCGGGACAGGGAAACACTGAAGCTTTCTTT.

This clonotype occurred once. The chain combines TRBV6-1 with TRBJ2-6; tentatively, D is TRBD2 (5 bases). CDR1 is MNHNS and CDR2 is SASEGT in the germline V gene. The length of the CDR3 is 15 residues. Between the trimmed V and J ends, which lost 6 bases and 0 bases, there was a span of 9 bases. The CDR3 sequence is CASSVRDSGANVLTF. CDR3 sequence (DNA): TGTGCCAGCAGCGTGAGGGACTCTGGGGCCAACGTCCTGACTTTC.

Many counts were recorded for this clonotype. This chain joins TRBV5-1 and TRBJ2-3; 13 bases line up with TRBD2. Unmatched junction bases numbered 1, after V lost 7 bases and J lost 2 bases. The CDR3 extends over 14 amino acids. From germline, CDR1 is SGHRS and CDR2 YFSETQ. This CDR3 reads CASGTSGITDTQYF. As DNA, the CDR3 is TGCGCCAGCGGGACTAGCGGGATCACAGATACGCAGTATTTT.

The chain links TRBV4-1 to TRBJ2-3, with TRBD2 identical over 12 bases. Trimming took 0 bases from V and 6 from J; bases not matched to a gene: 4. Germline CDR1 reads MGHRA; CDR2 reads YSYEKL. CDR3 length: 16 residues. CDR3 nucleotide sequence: TGCGCCAGCAGCCAAGATAATGGACTAGCGGGGGATACGCAGTATTTT. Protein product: CASSQDNGLAGDTQYF.

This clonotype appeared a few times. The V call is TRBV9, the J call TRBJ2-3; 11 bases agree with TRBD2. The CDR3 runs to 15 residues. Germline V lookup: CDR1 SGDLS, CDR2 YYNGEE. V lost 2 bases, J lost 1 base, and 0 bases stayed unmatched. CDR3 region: CASSVTSGGTDTQYF. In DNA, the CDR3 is TGTGCCAGCAGCGTGACTAGCGGGGGCACAGATACGCAGTATTTT.

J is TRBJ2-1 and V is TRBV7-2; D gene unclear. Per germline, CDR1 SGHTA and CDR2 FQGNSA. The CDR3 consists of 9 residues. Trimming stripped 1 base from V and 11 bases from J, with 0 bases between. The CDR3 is CASSLEQFF. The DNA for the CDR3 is TGTGCCAGCAGCTTAGAGCAGTTCTTC.

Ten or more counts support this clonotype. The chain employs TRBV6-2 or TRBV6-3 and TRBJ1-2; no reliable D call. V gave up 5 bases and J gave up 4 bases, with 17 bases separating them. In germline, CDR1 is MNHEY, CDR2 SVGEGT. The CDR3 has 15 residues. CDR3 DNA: TGTGCCAGCAGTCGTACAGCGCATGTGAGCTATGGCTACACCTTC. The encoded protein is CASSRTAHVSYGYTF.